This is a list of T cell receptor beta chains from one sample in a study of T cells in Graves' hyperthyroidism and ophthalmopathy. TCRdb passed the multiplex PCR reads through MiXCR, listing each CDR3 protein once. This table has under 300,000 distinct CDR3 sequences, 13% to 15% appearing once. Input material: blood. These receptors were taken from a woman in her thirties or forties with Graves' hyperthyroidism that later progressed to Graves' ophthalmopathy. Both conserved end residues are part of each CDR3. The order of the fields is V gene, J gene, CDR3 protein.

TRBV28,TRBJ2-3,CASKVAGETDTQYF
TRBV20-1,TRBJ1-2,CSARPPDYGYTF
TRBV2,TRBJ1-1,CASSVGSKAFF
TRBV28,TRBJ2-1,CASTSPAGGFDEQFF
TRBV19,TRBJ2-1,CASSRGLAGGIKFF
TRBV3-1,TRBJ2-2,CASSPYTGELFF
TRBV5-1,TRBJ2-6,CASSLGAEASGANVLTF
TRBV28,TRBJ1-5,CASSYYNQPQHF
TRBV18,TRBJ2-1,CASSPPFLTSGRFTYNEQFF
TRBV7-9,TRBJ1-1,CASSGLDWGTEAFF
TRBV7-3,TRBJ2-1,CASSLRQGGEQFF
TRBV28,TRBJ1-2,CASSPPWTGEYGYTF
TRBV20-1,TRBJ1-3,CSAWGRGAGNTIYF
TRBV7-9,TRBJ2-5,CASSLVGQGAETQYF
TRBV20-1,TRBJ1-1,CSARTGHFSPEAFF
TRBV19,TRBJ2-1,CASTGGFNEQFF
TRBV27,TRBJ1-1,CASSPRGWREAFF
TRBV7-9,TRBJ2-4,CASSLDLARHHKNIQYF
TRBV28,TRBJ2-1,CASSPGLVGNNEQFF
TRBV6-1,TRBJ2-5,CASSSPRGGRVETQYF
TRBV24-1,TRBJ2-2,CATRGISGELFF
TRBV7-9,TRBJ2-1,CASSLFIPGDEQFF
TRBV28,TRBJ1-5,CASRRTGGVNQPQHF
TRBV6-1,TRBJ2-2,CASSPEWGRTGELFF
TRBV4-1,TRBJ2-7,CASSISGSPYEQYF
TRBV28,TRBJ2-2,CAVIGAVGSGELFF
TRBV28,TRBJ1-5,CASSWTGSQPQHF
TRBV29-1,TRBJ2-1,CSAYRVWEQFF
TRBV5-1,TRBJ2-1,CASSYTSGRATANEQFF
TRBV5-6,TRBJ1-1,CASSFGRLNTEAFF
TRBV5-1,TRBJ2-1,CASSLRSGLAGEEFF
TRBV20-1,TRBJ1-3,CSARPTNAGNTIYF
TRBV5-5,TRBJ2-3,CASSPRHRFLLSTDTQYF
TRBV9,TRBJ1-5,CASSGGPGFDSNQPQHF
TRBV27,TRBJ2-7,CASSLSVGTTIYEQYF
TRBV7-9,TRBJ2-3,CASSFPMDTQYF
TRBV27,TRBJ2-3,CASSLWRRDTQYF
TRBV4-1,TRBJ2-1,CASSQERRGHNEQFF
TRBV5-4,TRBJ2-2,CASSPGGPEGLGGELFF
TRBV27,TRBJ2-1,CASSVRPARGYNEQFF
TRBV28,TRBJ1-5,CASSLRRELNQPQHF
TRBV2,TRBJ2-3,CASSEWTSGTDTQYF
TRBV27,TRBJ2-1,CASSFLKDGANEQFF
TRBV5-1,TRBJ2-5,CASSLGTGRMSGTQYF
TRBV13,TRBJ1-3,CASSPPSSGNTIYF
TRBV20-1,TRBJ1-3,CSARVTGTGNTIYF
TRBV30,TRBJ2-7,CAWTWGGSAYEQYF
TRBV19,TRBJ2-5,CASSIPGRETQYF
TRBV28,TRBJ2-7,CASSWGVSPAYEQYF
TRBV6-6,TRBJ1-1,CASSYSTGRRNTEAFF